This entry features one T cell receptor beta chain sequence. This CDR3 has 15 amino acids. CDR1 is LNHDA, CDR2 SQIVND, per germline (reference sequence). The V segment lost 5 bases and the J segment 11 bases; nucleotides outside the gene matches: 10. This table comes from immunoSEQ multiplex PCR, and its TCRdb copy is limited to in-frame clones, with some not included. This sample carries roughly 18,000 clones, approximately 90% of them seen once, and the ten largest clones take more than 8%. The sample is drawn from a study of control samples from healthy donors and cancer patients. The chain employs TRBV19 and TRBJ1-6; 9 nucleotides agree with TRBD1. The source material was PBMCs. This TCR was sampled from a woman aged 55-75 years with head and neck cancer. CDR3 nucleotides: TGTGCCAGTAGTGACCGGGACAGGGCAGCCCCACCCCTCCACTTT. It specifies CASSDRDRAAPPLHF.